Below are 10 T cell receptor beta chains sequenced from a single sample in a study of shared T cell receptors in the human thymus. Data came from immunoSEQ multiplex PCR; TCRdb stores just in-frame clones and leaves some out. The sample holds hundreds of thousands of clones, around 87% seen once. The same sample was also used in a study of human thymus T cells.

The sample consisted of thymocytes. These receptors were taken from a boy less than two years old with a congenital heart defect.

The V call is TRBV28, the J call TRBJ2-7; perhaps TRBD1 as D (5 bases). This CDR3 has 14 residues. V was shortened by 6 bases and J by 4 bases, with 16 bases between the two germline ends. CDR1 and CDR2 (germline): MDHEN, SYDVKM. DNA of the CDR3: TGTGCCAGCAGGGCTGGGGTGGGGCGATACGAGCAGTACTTC. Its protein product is CASRAGVGRYEQYF.

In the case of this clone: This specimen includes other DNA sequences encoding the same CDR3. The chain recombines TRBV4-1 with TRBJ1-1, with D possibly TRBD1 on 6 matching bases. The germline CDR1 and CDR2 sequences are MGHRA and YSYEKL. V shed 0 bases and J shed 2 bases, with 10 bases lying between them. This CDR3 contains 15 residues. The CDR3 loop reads CASSQEGRGNTEAFF. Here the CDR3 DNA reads TGCGCCAGCAGCCAAGAGGGCAGGGGAAACACTGAAGCTTTCTTT.

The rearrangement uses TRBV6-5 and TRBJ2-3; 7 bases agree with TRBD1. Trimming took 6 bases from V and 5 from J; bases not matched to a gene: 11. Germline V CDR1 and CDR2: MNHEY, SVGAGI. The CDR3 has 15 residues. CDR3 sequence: CASSPKGQRLDTQYF. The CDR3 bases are TGTGCCAGCAGCCCCAAGGGACAGCGATTAGATACGCAGTATTTT.

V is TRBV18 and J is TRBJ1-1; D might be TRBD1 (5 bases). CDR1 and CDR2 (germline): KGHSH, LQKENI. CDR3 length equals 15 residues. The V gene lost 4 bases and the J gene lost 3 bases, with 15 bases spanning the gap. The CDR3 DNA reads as TGTGCCAGCTCACTCCGGGGGGGTAAGCACACTGAAGCTTTCTTT. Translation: CASSLRGGKHTEAFF.

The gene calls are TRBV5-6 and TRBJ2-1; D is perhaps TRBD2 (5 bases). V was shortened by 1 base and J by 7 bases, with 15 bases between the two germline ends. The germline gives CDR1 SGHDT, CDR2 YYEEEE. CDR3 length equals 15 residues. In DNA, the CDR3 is TGTGCCAGCAGCTTGATGGCGGGTGGCCTGAATGAGCAGTTCTTC. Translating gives CASSLMAGGLNEQFF.

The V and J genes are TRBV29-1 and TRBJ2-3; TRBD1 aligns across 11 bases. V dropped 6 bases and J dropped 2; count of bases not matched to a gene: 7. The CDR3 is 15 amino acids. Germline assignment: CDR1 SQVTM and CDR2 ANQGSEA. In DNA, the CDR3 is TGCAGCGTGGATACGGACAGGGGGCACACAGATACGCAGTATTTT. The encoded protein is CSVDTDRGHTDTQYF.

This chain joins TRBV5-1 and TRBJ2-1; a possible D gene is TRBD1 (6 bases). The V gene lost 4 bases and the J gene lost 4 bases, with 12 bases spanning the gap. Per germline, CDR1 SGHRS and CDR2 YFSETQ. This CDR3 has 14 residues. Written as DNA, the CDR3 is TGCGCCAGCAGCCACTCAGGACAGTACAATGAGCAGTTCTTC. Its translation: CASSHSGQYNEQFF.

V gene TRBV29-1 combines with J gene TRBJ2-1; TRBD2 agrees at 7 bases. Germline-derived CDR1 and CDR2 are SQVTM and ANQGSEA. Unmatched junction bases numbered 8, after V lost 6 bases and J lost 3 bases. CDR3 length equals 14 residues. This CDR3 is CSVAGATVYNEQFF. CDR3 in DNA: TGCAGCGTGGCGGGAGCTACCGTCTACAATGAGCAGTTCTTC.

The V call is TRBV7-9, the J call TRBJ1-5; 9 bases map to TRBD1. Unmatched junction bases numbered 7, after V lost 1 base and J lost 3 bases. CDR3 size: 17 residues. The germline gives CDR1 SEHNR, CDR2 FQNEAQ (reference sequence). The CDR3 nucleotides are TGTGCCAGCAGCTTAGATACAGGGGGCTTCGTCAATCAGCCCCAGCATTTT. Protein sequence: CASSLDTGGFVNQPQHF.

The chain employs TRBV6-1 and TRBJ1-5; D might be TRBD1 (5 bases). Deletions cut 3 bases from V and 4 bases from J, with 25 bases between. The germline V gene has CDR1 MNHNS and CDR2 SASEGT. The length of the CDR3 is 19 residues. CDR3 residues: CASSDDAARASGGNQPQHF. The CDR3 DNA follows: TGTGCCAGCAGTGACGACGCGGCCAGGGCCTCGGGAGGGAATCAGCCCCAGCATTTT.